Shown below are 23 T cell receptor beta chains from a single sample sequenced in a study of lung T cells in sarcoidosis with Löfgren's syndrome. Using its own MiXCR run on the reads, TCRdb lists one record per CDR3 protein. The table has approximately 2,200 distinct CDR3 sequences, 22% seen once; the top ten hold approximately 10%. The sequencing sample was made of CD4+ T cells from bronchoalveolar lavage. The origin of the receptors is a human donor with sarcoidosis (Löfgren's syndrome or another form), or a control subject (not recorded which).

By its share, this clonotype is medium-sized. The rearrangement links TRBV7-3 to TRBJ2-1, with TRBD2 identical over 11 bases. Germline CDR1 SGHTA, CDR2 FQGTGA. CDR3 size: 16 residues. With 5 bases clipped from V and 3 bases from J, the junction kept 6 bases outside the gene matches. The CDR3 reads CASSPHLAGGYNEQFF. CDR3 nucleotides: TGTGCCAGCAGCCCACACCTAGCGGGAGGCTACAATGAGCAGTTCTTC.

The table lists this clonotype with many counts. This sequence joins TRBV5-5 and TRBJ2-2; 7 nucleotides agree with TRBD2. The J segment lost 4 bases and the V segment lost 7 bases, leaving 7 bases of the junction unmatched. The CDR3 extends over 14 amino acids. Germline V gene sequence: CDR1 SGHKS, CDR2 YYEKEE (reference sequence). CDR3 sequence: CASRWTSSTGELFF. The CDR3 bases are TGTGCCAGCCGGTGGACTAGTTCCACCGGGGAGCTGTTTTTT.

By share, this clonotype ranks as large (0.1 to 1%). The J gene is TRBJ1-5, the V gene TRBV7-2; TRBD1 matches 10 bases. The V gene's germline CDR1 is SGHTA and CDR2 FQGNSA. The CDR3 sequence is 12 residues long. J lost 11 bases, V lost 3 bases, and 1 base had no gene match. The CDR3 here is CASSLDRGSQHF. DNA of the CDR3: TGTGCCAGCAGCTTGGACAGGGGGTCCCAGCATTTT.

This clonotype appeared a single time. This chain uses TRBV2 with TRBJ1-1, with 10 bases matching TRBD1. The junction had 4 bases not matched to a gene; V was cut back by 4 bases and J by 5 bases. Germline values: CDR1 SNHLY, CDR2 FYNNEI. This CDR3 contains 14 residues. CDR3: CASSGTGGETEAFF. CDR3 nucleotides: TGTGCCAGCAGTGGGACAGGGGGTGAGACTGAAGCTTTCTTT.

This clonotype is labeled as medium-sized (0.01 to 0.1%). The V gene is TRBV12-3 or TRBV12-4, the J gene TRBJ1-5; 8 nucleotides match TRBD1. The CDR3 totals 16 residues. The J segment lost 0 bases and the V segment lost 5 bases, leaving 6 bases of the junction unmatched. The CDR3 here is CASSRTGTYSNQPQHF. In nucleotides, the CDR3 is TGTGCCAGCAGTCGGACAGGGACGTATAGCAATCAGCCCCAGCATTTT.

In this sample, this clonotype is medium-sized. The CDR3 is CASSLVPGGDGGGEQFF. DNA of the CDR3: TGTGCCAGCAGCTTAGTACCTGGCGGGGATGGGGGAGGGGAGCAGTTCTTC. The rearrangement links TRBV7-2 to TRBJ2-1; 7 positions match TRBD2. The CDR3 totals 17 residues. V lost 1 base to trimming and J lost 10 bases; unmatched junction nucleotides: 16. CDR1 is SGHTA and CDR2 is FQGNSA in the germline V gene.

Concerning this clonotype: No conserved phenylalanine or tryptophan ends this CDR3, so it is likely a read error. The J gene is TRBJ1-2, the V gene TRBV20-1, with 8 bases matching TRBD1. In germline, CDR1 is DFQATT, CDR2 SNEGSKA (reference sequence). CDR3 size: 14 residues. The ends lost 6 bases at V and 8 bases at J; junction bases unmatched: 14. The CDR3 coding sequence is TGCAGTGCCGTGACGGTGGCAGGGGGCTACGGCTACACCTCC. This codes for CSAVTVAGGYGYTS.

In its sample, this clonotype is medium-sized. The genes are TRBV20-1 and TRBJ1-2; TRBD1 aligns across 10 bases. Germline CDR1 reads DFQATT; CDR2 reads SNEGSKA (reference sequence). This CDR3 contains 14 residues. V lost 6 bases to trimming and J lost 3 bases; unmatched junction nucleotides: 7. CDR3: CSAGQGQGDYGYTF. CDR3 sequence (DNA): TGCAGTGCGGGACAGGGGCAAGGGGACTATGGCTACACCTTC.

By sample fraction, this clonotype is medium-sized (0.01 to 0.1%). V gene TRBV4-1 combines with J gene TRBJ2-5; 10 nucleotides align to TRBD1. Germline lookup yields CDR1 MGHRA and CDR2 YSYEKL. The V segment lost 1 base and the J segment 5 bases; nucleotides outside the gene matches: 1. The CDR3 totals 14 residues. The CDR3 nucleotides read TGCGCCAGCAGCCAAGTGGGACAGGGGGAGACCCAGTACTTC. It is translated as CASSQVGQGETQYF.

Sample share makes this clonotype medium-sized. The J gene is TRBJ1-3, the V gene TRBV7-2, with D possibly TRBD1 on 5 matching bases. Germline V gene data show CDR1 as SGHTA and CDR2 as FQGNSA. Trimming cost V 1 base and J 8 bases, with 9 bases left between them. The CDR3 runs to 13 residues. The CDR3 DNA reads TGTGCCAGCAGCTTAGTTGGGGGTGACACCATATATTTT. Its translation: CASSLVGGDTIYF.

This clonotype is medium-sized (0.01 to 0.1%) in the sample. The chain carries TRBV2 and TRBJ1-1; D is uncertain. The CDR3 has 13 residues. Between the trimmed V and J ends, which lost 1 base and 4 bases, there was a span of 7 bases. CDR1 and CDR2 from the germline V gene are SNHLY and FYNNEI. This CDR3 reads CASSEERGTEAFF. In DNA, the CDR3 is TGTGCCAGCAGTGAAGAACGGGGCACTGAAGCTTTCTTT.

This clonotype is deemed medium-sized. The V call is TRBV28, the J call TRBJ2-1, with no clear D. The CDR3 is made up of 12 amino acids. The germline V gene has CDR1 MDHEN and CDR2 SYDVKM. The V and J ends lost 3 bases and 5 bases respectively, with 5 bases between them. CDR3 amino acids: CASSFKDNEQFF. DNA for the CDR3: TGTGCCAGCAGTTTCAAGGACAATGAGCAGTTCTTC. Full variable domain (remainder filled in from reference TRBV28 and TRBJ2-1): DVKVTQSSRYLVKRTGEKVFLECVQDMDHENMFWYRQDPGLGLRLIYFSYDVKMKEKGDIPEGYSVSREKKERFSLILESASTNQTSMYLCASSFKDNEQFFGPGTRLTVL.

By frequency in the sample, this clonotype is medium-sized (0.01 to 0.1%). V gene TRBV12-3 or TRBV12-4 combines with J gene TRBJ1-2; 8 bases map to TRBD1. The ends lost 6 bases at V and 10 bases at J; junction bases unmatched: 13. The CDR3 extends over 14 amino acids. For the CDR3, the DNA is TGTGCCAGCAGCCCTGGAAGGCAGGGGGCGGACTACACCTTC. It translates to CASSPGRQGADYTF.

This clonotype counts as medium-sized (0.01 to 0.1%). The rearrangement uses TRBV4-2 and TRBJ1-2, with D possibly being TRBD1 (6 bases). The germline gives CDR1 LGHNA, CDR2 YNFKEQ. Between the trimmed V and J ends, which lost 0 bases and 6 bases, there was a span of 14 bases. The CDR3 is 15 amino acids. The CDR3 DNA follows: TGTGCCAGCAGCCAAGAAAGACAGGTTCAACATGGCTACACCTTC. Translation: CASSQERQVQHGYTF.

This clonotype occurred many times. In this CDR3 the conserved last residue, phenylalanine or tryptophan, is missing, so a read error is likely. J is TRBJ1-1 and V is TRBV2, with TRBD1 matching 8 bases. Germline values: CDR1 SNHLY, CDR2 FYNNEI. CDR3 size: 12 residues. After removal of 5 bases from V and 6 bases from J, the junction contained 2 bases not matched to a gene. The CDR3, as DNA: TGTGCCAGCAGTCCGACAGGGGCTGAAGCTTTCTCT. This encodes CASSPTGAEAFS.

About this clonotype: Given a much more abundant clone one base away, this may be a read error. This chain joins TRBV30 and TRBJ2-1; tentatively, D is TRBD1 (5 bases). Germline CDR1 is GTSNPN and CDR2 is SVGIG (reference sequence). This CDR3 contains 14 residues. With 2 bases removed from V and 10 bases from J, the gap between germline ends came to 18 bases. The DNA for the CDR3 is TGTGCCTGGAGTTTGGGCAGGGTAGAACGGGAGCAGTTCTTC. Amino acids: CAWSLGRVEREQFF. Full variable domain (rest looked up from reference TRBV30 and TRBJ2-1): SQTIHQWPATLVQPVGSPLSLECTVEGTSNPNLYWYRQAAGRGLQLLFYSVGIGQISSEVPQNLSASRPQDRQFILSSKKLLLSDSGFYLCAWSLGRVEREQFFGPGTRLTVL.

In its sample, this clonotype ranks as medium-sized. The chain employs TRBV12-3 or TRBV12-4 and TRBJ1-5; D call uncertain. The CDR3 is made up of 12 amino acids. V lost 5 bases to trimming and J lost 7 bases, with 9 bases between them. CDR3 residues: CASSKTQQPQHF. The CDR3 DNA reads as TGTGCCAGCAGTAAAACACAGCAGCCCCAGCATTTT.

The table lists this clonotype with many counts. This chain joins TRBV7-3 and TRBJ2-5; 9 bases agree with TRBD1. V shed 1 base and J 2 bases; nucleotides not matched to a gene: 8. Germline V gene sequence: CDR1 SGHTA, CDR2 FQGTGA. This CDR3 spans 17 amino acids. The CDR3: CASSLRGTGWTQETQYF. The CDR3 nucleotides are TGTGCCAGCAGCTTAAGAGGGACAGGGTGGACACAAGAGACCCAGTACTTC.

By sample fraction, this clonotype is medium-sized. The V and J genes are TRBV20-1 and TRBJ1-4; D is perhaps TRBD1 (6 bases). V lost 3 bases to trimming and J lost 8 bases, with 16 bases between them. This CDR3 comprises 14 residues. In germline, CDR1 is DFQATT, CDR2 SNEGSKA (reference sequence). CDR3 sequence reads: CSARTGFREEKLFF. Here the CDR3 DNA reads TGCAGTGCTAGGACAGGTTTTCGGGAGGAAAAACTGTTTTTT.

This clonotype rates as medium-sized. The chain joins TRBV18 to TRBJ1-1, with 7 bases aligning to TRBD1. This CDR3 contains 15 residues. Germline V lookup: CDR1 KGHSH, CDR2 LQKENI. J was trimmed by 1 base and V by 1 base; bases with no gene match: 3. The CDR3 DNA reads as TGTGCCAGCTCACCACGAACAGGGGAGAACACTGAAGCTTTCTTT. It yields the protein CASSPRTGENTEAFF.

By share of the sample, this clonotype is medium-sized (0.01 to 0.1%). This chain connects TRBV9 to TRBJ2-5, with D possibly TRBD2 on 5 matching bases. CDR3 length equals 13 residues. V lost 6 bases and J 1 base, leaving 10 bases between the germline ends. Germline-derived CDR1 and CDR2 are SGDLS and YYNGEE. The CDR3 sequence is CASNNGGQETQYF. CDR3 bases: TGTGCCAGCAATAATGGAGGCCAAGAGACCCAGTACTTC.

Judged by abundance, this clonotype is medium-sized. The rearrangement links TRBV12-3 or TRBV12-4 to TRBJ1-6; D not certain. Trimming took off 5 bases at V and 6 bases at J, with 11 bases between the two ends. The CDR3 has 14 residues. The CDR3, as DNA: TGTGCCAGCAGTCTGGACCTCACTAATTCACCCCTCCACTTT. It is translated as CASSLDLTNSPLHF.

Relative to its sample, this clonotype is medium-sized. This chain uses TRBV10-3 with TRBJ2-5; D is unresolved. The CDR3 loop spans 13 amino acids. V was pared by 0 bases and J by 5 bases, with 7 bases between. Germline loops: CDR1 ENHRY, CDR2 SYGVKD. Here the CDR3 DNA reads TGTGCCATCAGTGAGTCGACTCGGGAGACCCAGTACTTC. This codes for CAISESTRETQYF.